The present entry profiles one TCR beta chain with its context. The sample belongs to a study of blood T cell repertoires in COVID-19. The overall study: Some COVID-19 samples were acute and others convalescent; all came from the United States, Italy and Spain. Sources were T cells, B-cell-depleted T cells, or PBMCs; the material itself was cDNA or gDNA.

Germline V gene lookup returns CDR1 SGHRS and CDR2 YFSETQ. This CDR3 comprises 16 residues. Trimming shortened V by 0 bases and J by 2 bases, and 13 bases separated the two germline ends. The data were produced by immunoSEQ multiplex PCR, yet TCRdb's version contains in-frame clones alone and is incomplete. The table records roughly 160,000 clones, 79% of them present only once. One Seattle source followed patients from active infection through their disease course. This clonotype originated in a woman aged 60-75 years with COVID-19, enrolled during active disease. This chain joins TRBV5-1 and TRBJ2-3, with D possibly matching TRBD2 (6 bases). Sequenced material: peripheral blood. The CDR3 loop reads CASSLGVADFTDTQYF. The CDR3 nucleotides are TGCGCCAGCAGCTTGGGAGTAGCGGACTTCACAGATACGCAGTATTTT.